This T cell receptor (beta chain) comes out of a study of T cells in Graves' hyperthyroidism and ophthalmopathy. This clonotype has a handful of counts. Thyroid ultrasound, orbital computed tomography, clinical symptoms, and serum thyroxine and TRAb underpinned diagnoses. Germline V gives CDR1 MNHEY, CDR2 SVGEGT. This CDR3 contains 12 residues. V was pared by 5 bases and J by 10 bases, with 5 bases of the junction left unmatched. RNA transcripts served as the template for amplifying TCR beta CDR3 regions. Researchers ran a first-round RT-PCR on the TCR CDR3 using the HTBI primer set. TCRdb itself ran the multiplex PCR reads through MiXCR, one entry per CDR3 protein. The data hold under 400,000 distinct CDR3 sequences, with roughly 15% observed a single time.

The chain uses TRBV6-2 or TRBV6-3 and TRBJ2-1; 7 nucleotides agree with TRBD2. The clonotype was recovered from a man aged 30-40 years with Graves' hyperthyroidism. The sequenced sample was blood. The CDR3 loop is CASSLGLVEQFF. The CDR3, as DNA: TGTGCCAGCAGTCTCGGACTAGTCGAGCAGTTCTTC.